Following are 3 T cell receptor beta chains from one sample sequenced in a study of blood T cell repertoires in COVID-19. Clones were read by immunoSEQ multiplex PCR, and TCRdb kept only the in-frame ones, dropping some. The sample gives roughly 150,000 clones, approximately 80% of which show up once; 5.5% to 8% is in the top ten. Sequenced input: peripheral blood. The receptors were sampled from a woman aged 45 to 65 in a cohort sampled during active or convalescent COVID-19.

This chain joins TRBV6-5 and TRBJ1-3, with 10 bases lining up with TRBD1. V was pared by 5 bases and J by 4 bases, with 5 bases of the junction left unmatched. This CDR3 is 15 amino acids long. CDR1 is MNHEY and CDR2 is SVGAGI in the germline V gene. The CDR3: CASSTTGGFGNTIYF. For the CDR3, the DNA is TGTGCCAGCAGTACGACAGGGGGCTTCGGAAACACCATATATTTT.

The rearrangement joins TRBV6-5 to TRBJ2-1; TRBD1 aligns across 7 bases. The junction had 9 bases not matched to a gene; V was cut back by 6 bases and J by 7 bases. This CDR3 spans 14 amino acids. The germline V gene has CDR1 MNHEY and CDR2 SVGAGI. CDR3 protein: CASSGTDPSNEQFF. For the CDR3, the DNA is TGTGCCAGCAGCGGGACAGACCCTTCTAATGAGCAGTTCTTC.

The V and J genes are TRBV6-2 or TRBV6-3 and TRBJ1-5; a possible D gene is TRBD1 (5 bases). The CDR3 spans 17 residues. V lost 0 bases to trimming and J lost 0 bases, with 12 bases between them. Germline V gene data show CDR1 as MNHEY and CDR2 as SVGEGT. The CDR3: CASSYSISTDSNQPQHF. CDR3 DNA sequence: TGTGCCAGCAGTTACTCGATTTCGACAGATAGCAATCAGCCCCAGCATTTT.